This TCR beta chain was found in a study of blood T cell repertoires in COVID-19. Study at large: Whether acute or convalescent, the COVID-19 samples came from the United States, Italy and Spain. Nucleic acid was either cDNA or gDNA, and it came from T cells, B-cell-depleted T cells, or PBMCs.

The CDR3 runs 15 residues. With V trimmed by 0 bases and J by 6 bases, 8 bases remained unmatched. The V gene's germline CDR1 is SGHNT and CDR2 YYREEE (reference sequence). In the original analysis: For nucleated cells, counts were estimated from reference gene primer amplification. Some clones are missing from TCRdb's copy, which holds only in-frame ones; the method was immunoSEQ multiplex PCR. D and trimming were read from the DNA, whereas the V and J calls and clone size are those reported in that table. This table has roughly 300,000 clones, 86% appearing once. This chain uses TRBV5-4 with TRBJ1-2; TRBD1 agrees at 7 bases. Sequencing input: peripheral blood. This receptor was taken from a woman in her forties or fifties with acute or convalescent COVID-19. The CDR3 reads CASSLEGAQWNGYTF. The CDR3 region has the DNA TGTGCCAGCAGCTTGGAGGGGGCGCAGTGGAATGGCTACACCTTC.